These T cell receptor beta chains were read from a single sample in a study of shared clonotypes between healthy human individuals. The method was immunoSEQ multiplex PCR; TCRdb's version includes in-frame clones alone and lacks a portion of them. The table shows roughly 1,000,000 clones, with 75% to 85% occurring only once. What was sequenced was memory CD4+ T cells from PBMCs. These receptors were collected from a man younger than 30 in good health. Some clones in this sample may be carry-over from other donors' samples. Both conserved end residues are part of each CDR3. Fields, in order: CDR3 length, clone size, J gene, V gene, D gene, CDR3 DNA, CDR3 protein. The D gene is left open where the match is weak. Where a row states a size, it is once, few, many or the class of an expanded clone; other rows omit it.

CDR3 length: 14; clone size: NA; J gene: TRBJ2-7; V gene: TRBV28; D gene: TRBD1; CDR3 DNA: TGTGCCAGTACAAAAGCCAGGGGGCGAAGCGAGCAGTACTTC; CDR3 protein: CASTKARGRSEQYF
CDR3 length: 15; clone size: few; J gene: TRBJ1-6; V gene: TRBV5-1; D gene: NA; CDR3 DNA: TGCGCCAGCAGCACCGAGGACGGTAGTAATTCACCCCTCCACTTT; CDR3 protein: CASSTEDGSNSPLHF
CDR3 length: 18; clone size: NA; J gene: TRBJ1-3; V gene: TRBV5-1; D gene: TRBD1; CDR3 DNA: TGCGCCAGCAGCTTGCGTTCGACAGGGGAAGGATCTGGAAACACCATATATTTT; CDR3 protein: CASSLRSTGEGSGNTIYF
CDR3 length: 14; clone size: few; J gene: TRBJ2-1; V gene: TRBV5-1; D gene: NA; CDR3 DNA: TGCGCCAGCAGCTTGGGTACACAGAACAATGAGCAGTTCTTC; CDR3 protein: CASSLGTQNNEQFF
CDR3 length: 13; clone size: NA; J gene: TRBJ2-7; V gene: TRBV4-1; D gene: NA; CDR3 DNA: TGCGCCAGCAGCCAAGGACTAGGCTACGAGCAGTACTTC; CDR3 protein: CASSQGLGYEQYF
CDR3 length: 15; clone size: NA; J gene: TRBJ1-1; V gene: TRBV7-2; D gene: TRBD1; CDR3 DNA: TGTGCCTCGGGGCCAGGTAGACAGGGGGGTACTGAAGCTTTCTTT; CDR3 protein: CASGPGRQGGTEAFF
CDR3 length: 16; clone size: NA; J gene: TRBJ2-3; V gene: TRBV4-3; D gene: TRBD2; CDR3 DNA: TGCGCCAGCAGTAGTTTAGCGGGAGACACCACAGATACGCAGTATTTT; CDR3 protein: CASSSLAGDTTDTQYF
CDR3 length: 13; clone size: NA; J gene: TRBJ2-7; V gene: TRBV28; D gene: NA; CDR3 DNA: TGTGCCAGCAGTTTGGGGGGTGAAGGCGAGCAGTACTTC; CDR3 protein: CASSLGGEGEQYF
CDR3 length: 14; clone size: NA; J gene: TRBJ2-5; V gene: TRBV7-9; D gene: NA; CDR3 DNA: TGTGCCAGCAGCTCCTGGGGCCCACAAGAGACCCAGTACTTC; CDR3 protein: CASSSWGPQETQYF
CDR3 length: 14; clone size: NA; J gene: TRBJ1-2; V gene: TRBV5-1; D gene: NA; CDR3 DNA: TGCGCCAGCAGCTTGGTCGCCAGCGCAAATGGCTACACCTTC; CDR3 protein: CASSLVASANGYTF
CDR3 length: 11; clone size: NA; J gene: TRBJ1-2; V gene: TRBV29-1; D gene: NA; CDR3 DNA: TGCAGCGTTCTAGGTCAACTCATGTTTGCCTTC; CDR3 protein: CSVLGQLMFAF
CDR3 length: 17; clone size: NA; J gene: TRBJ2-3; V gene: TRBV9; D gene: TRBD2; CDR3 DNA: TGTGCCAGCAGCGCCCGTGGACTAGCGGGATCGACCGATACGCAGTATTTT; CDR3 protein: CASSARGLAGSTDTQYF
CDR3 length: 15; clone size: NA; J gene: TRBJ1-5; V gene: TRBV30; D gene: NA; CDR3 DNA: TGTGCCTGGAGTGTGGCGTCTTCAGGCAATCAGCCCCAGCATTTT; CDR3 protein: CAWSVASSGNQPQHF
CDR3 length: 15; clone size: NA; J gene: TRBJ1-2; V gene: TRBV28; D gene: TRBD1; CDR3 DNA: TGTGCCAGCAGTCCGCGGACAGGGGGCGACTATGGCTACACCTTC; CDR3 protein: CASSPRTGGDYGYTF
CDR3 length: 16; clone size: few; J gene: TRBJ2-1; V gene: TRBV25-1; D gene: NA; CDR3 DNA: TGTGCCAGCAGTGAATTCGGGGGGCGTACCTACAATGAGCAGTTCTTC; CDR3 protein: CASSEFGGRTYNEQFF
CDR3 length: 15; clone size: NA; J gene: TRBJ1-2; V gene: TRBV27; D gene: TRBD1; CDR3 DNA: TGTGCCAGCAGTTCACGGACAGGGGGTAGCTATGGCTACACCTTC; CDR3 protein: CASSSRTGGSYGYTF
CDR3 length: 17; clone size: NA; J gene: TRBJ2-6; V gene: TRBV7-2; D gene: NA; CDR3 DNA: TGTGCCAGCAGCTTAATTCTCCGGGGATCTGGGGCCAACGTCCTGACTTTC; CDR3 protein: CASSLILRGSGANVLTF
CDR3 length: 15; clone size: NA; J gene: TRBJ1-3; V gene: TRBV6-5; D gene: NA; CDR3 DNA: TGTGCCAGCAGTTACGGGCGTCTCTCTGGAAACACCATATATTTT; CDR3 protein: CASSYGRLSGNTIYF
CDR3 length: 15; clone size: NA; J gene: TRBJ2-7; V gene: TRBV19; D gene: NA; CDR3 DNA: TGTGCCAGTAGTATGAGGGCAGGGTTACGGCACGAGCAGTACTTC; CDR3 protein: CASSMRAGLRHEQYF
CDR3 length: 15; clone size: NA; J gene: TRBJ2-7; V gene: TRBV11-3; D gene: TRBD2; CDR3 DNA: TGTGCCAGCAGCTTAGAGGGAGGGCCGGCCTACGAGCAGTACTTC; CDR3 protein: CASSLEGGPAYEQYF
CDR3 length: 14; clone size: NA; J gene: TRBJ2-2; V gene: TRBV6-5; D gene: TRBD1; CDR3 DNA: TGTGCCAGCAGGGGACAGGGAACGACCGGGGAGCTGTTTTTT; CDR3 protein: CASRGQGTTGELFF
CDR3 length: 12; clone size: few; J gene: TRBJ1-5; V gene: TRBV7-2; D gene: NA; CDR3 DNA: TGTGCCAGCAGCTACGGGCCCCAGCCCCAGCATTTT; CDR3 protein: CASSYGPQPQHF
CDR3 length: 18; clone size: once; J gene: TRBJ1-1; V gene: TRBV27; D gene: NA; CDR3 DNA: TGTGCCAGCAGTTTCCACTCCGGACACTCCTTAAAGGGCACTGAAGCTTTCTTT; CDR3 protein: CASSFHSGHSLKGTEAFF
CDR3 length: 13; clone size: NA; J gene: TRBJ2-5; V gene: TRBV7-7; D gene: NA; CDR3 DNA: TGTGCCAGCAGCCCGGACTTCCAAGAGACCCAGTACTTC; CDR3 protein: CASSPDFQETQYF
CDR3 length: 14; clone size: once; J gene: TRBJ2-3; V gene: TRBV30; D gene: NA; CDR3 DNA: TGTGCCTGGAGGGTCAAGGGAGGCACAGATACGCAGTATTTT; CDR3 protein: CAWRVKGGTDTQYF
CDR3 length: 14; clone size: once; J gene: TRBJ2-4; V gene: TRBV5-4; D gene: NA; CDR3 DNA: TGTGCCAGCAGCCTAGAAGGTCTCAAAAACATTCAGTACTTC; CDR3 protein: CASSLEGLKNIQYF
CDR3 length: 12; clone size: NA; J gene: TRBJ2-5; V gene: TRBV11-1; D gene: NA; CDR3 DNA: TGTGCCAGCAGCTTATCGTCCGAGACCCAGTACTTC; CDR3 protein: CASSLSSETQYF
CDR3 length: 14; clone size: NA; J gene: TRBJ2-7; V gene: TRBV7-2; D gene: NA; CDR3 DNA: TGTGCCAGCAGCTTAGACGGGGCCGCCTACGAGCAGTACTTC; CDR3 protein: CASSLDGAAYEQYF
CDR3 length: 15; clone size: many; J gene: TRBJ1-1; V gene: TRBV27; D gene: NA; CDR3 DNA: TGTGCCAGCAGTTTATCATATGGGGGCAACACTGAAGCTTTCTTT; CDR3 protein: CASSLSYGGNTEAFF
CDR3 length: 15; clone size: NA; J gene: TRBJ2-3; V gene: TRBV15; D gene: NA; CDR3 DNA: TGTGCCACCAGCAACCCGACTGTAAGCACAGATACGCAGTATTTT; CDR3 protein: CATSNPTVSTDTQYF
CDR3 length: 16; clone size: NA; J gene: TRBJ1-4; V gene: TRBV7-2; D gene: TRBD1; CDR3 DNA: TGTGCCAGCAGCTTAATACCCGCCAGGGGGCACGAAAAACTGTTTTTT; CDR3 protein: CASSLIPARGHEKLFF
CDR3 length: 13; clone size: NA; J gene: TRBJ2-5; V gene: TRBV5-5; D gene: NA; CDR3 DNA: TGTGCCAGCAGCCCTTCAGGGGCAGAGACCCAGTACTTC; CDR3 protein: CASSPSGAETQYF
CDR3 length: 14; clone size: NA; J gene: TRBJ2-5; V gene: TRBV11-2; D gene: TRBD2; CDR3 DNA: TGTGCCAGCAGCGTTAGCGGGAGTAGGGAGACCCAGTACTTC; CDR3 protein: CASSVSGSRETQYF
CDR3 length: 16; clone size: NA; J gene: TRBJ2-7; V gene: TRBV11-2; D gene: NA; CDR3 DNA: TGTGCCAGCAGCCCGGGGGACGGACAGGCATCCTACGAGCAGTACTTC; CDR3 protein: CASSPGDGQASYEQYF
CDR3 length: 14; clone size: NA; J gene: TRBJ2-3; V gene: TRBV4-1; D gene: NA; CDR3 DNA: TGCGCCAGCAGCCAAGGGGTCACGTCTGGTACGCAGTATTTT; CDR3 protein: CASSQGVTSGTQYF
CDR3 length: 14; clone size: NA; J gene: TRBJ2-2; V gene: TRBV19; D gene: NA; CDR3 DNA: TGTGCCAGTAAGCTAGCGCGAGACACCGGGGAGCTGTTTTTT; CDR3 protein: CASKLARDTGELFF
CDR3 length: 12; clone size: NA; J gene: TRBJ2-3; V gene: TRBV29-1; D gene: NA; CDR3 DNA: TGCAGCGTTGTTCGGGGCACAGATACGCAGTATTTT; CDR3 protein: CSVVRGTDTQYF
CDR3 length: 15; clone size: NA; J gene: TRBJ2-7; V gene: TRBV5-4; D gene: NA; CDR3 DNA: TGTGCCAGCAGATCCCGGTCGGGGAACCCCTACGAGCAGTACTTC; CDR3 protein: CASRSRSGNPYEQYF
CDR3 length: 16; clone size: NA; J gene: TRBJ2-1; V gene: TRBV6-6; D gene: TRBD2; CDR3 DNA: TGTGCCAGCAGTTACTCGTCGGGGGAGGGAAGAAATGAGCAGTTCTTC; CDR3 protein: CASSYSSGEGRNEQFF
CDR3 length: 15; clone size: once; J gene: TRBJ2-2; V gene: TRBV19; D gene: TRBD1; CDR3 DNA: TGTGCCAGTAGTACTGGGACAGGGGAAGCCGGGGAGCTGTTTTTT; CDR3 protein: CASSTGTGEAGELFF
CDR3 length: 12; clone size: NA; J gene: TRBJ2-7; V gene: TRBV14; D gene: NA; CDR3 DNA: TGTGCCAGCAGCCAAGTGGGGGAGTGGCAGTACTTC; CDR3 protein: CASSQVGEWQYF